This T cell receptor (beta chain) was found in a study of OX40 agonist ivuxolimab in advanced cancers. Overall study context: Under the entry rules, prior anti-PD-1, anti-PD-L1 or anti-CTLA-4 therapy was allowed, and 35% to 40% had some.

This clone was observed once. Its antigen is currently unknown. Only in-frame clones appear in the TCRdb table, and some are missing; sequencing was by immunoSEQ multiplex PCR. Of approximately 77,000 clones in the sample, approximately 92% were seen once. The CDR3 contains 14 residues. Trimming took 7 bases from V and 11 from J, leaving 20 bases between them. Germline V gene data show CDR1 as MDHEN and CDR2 as SYDVKM. Study-wide findings and caveats: Among the lowest peripheral clonal expansion occurred in 0.1-3.0 mg/kg partial responders.

The specimen was CD4+ or CD8+ T cells sorted from blood, collected in a trial of the OX40 agonist ivuxolimab. The chain combines TRBV28 with TRBJ1-4; the D gene is possibly TRBD1 (6 bases). This TCR was recovered from an adult with an advanced solid tumor such as melanoma, head and neck, liver or kidney cancer. The CDR3 DNA follows: TGTGCCAGCATGCCTGCACAGGGAGGTGGCAAACTGTTTTTT. It yields the protein CASMPAQGGGKLFF.